This T cell receptor (beta chain) was profiled in a study of T cells in tuberculosis. Study results and caveats: Shorter CDR3-alpha in active tuberculosis partly drove smaller distances. Active tuberculosis alpha repertoires lay closer to GMM-specific TCRs than controls'.

V was pared by 0 bases and J by 6 bases, with 7 bases between. Germline-derived CDR1 and CDR2 are SGHRS and YFSETQ. CDR3 length: 12 residues. Each donor contributed 95,000 or so T cells on average, unsorted. Generated by immunoSEQ multiplex PCR, the TCRdb table keeps only in-frame clones and is missing some. The profile covers 20,000 to 30,000 clones, with less than 97% appearing a single time and less than 10% taken by the ten largest. This clone appeared a single time. The antigen remains undetermined. The specimen was PBMCs. This TCR came from a donor between 5 and 29 years old with latent tuberculosis or without tuberculosis infection. V is TRBV5-1 and J is TRBJ2-7, with a weak D call TRBD1 (6 bases). This chain's CDR3 is CASSLEGGEQYF. CDR3 sequence (DNA): TGCGCCAGCAGCTTGGAAGGGGGCGAGCAGTACTTC.